This T cell receptor beta chain was profiled in a study of technical replicates of blood from a handful of donors. Germline values: CDR1 SGHDN, CDR2 FVKESK. The ends were cut back, 1 base at V and 5 bases at J, with 14 bases in the middle. This CDR3 contains 15 residues. Method: immunoSEQ multiplex PCR; TCRdb's copy keeps in-frame clones and lacks some. The sample lists 65,000 to 85,000 clones, about 98% seen once, with around 0.15% in the top ten. The chain links TRBV14 to TRBJ2-5; maybe TRBD2 (6 bases). The specimen sequenced was T cells isolated from PBMCs. The receptor's source is a human donor in good health. CDR3 in amino acids: CASSQAGAGTETQYF. As DNA, the CDR3 is TGTGCCAGCAGCCAAGCGGGTGCGGGGACGGAGACCCAGTACTTC.